A few counts support the clone carrying this T cell receptor (beta chain). V shed 4 bases, J shed 3 bases, and the junction held 4 bases outside the gene matches. The germline gives CDR1 MDHEN, CDR2 SYDVKM. This CDR3 region has 15 residues. This specimen comes from a study of T-cell memory formation after mild COVID-19. TCRdb processed the 5' RACE reads anew with MiXCR; each CDR3 protein has one entry. The data contain about 260,000 distinct CDR3 sequences, approximately 16% of them singletons. This TCR derives from a man aged 18 to 35 who had mild COVID-19 (a few samples of this study predate the infection). Cell type and time point are not known. The chain carries TRBV28 and TRBJ2-5; 11 positions agree with TRBD2. Sequenced input: PBMCs or a T cell subset sorted from them (not recorded which). The CDR3 bases are TGTGCCAGCAGTTCTGTAGCGGGGGGGAAAGAGACCCAGTACTTC. Translation gives CASSSVAGGKETQYF.